Listed here are 26 T cell receptor beta chains from one sample, sequenced in a study of beta chain features in type 1 diabetes. Expressed TCRB transcripts were sequenced, since all the RNA that had been isolated was reverse transcribed. This table comes from immunoSEQ multiplex PCR, and its TCRdb copy is limited to in-frame clones, with some not included. This repertoire shows about 110,000 clones, 40% found once; its top ten account for 0.065%. Sequenced: stem cell memory CD4+ T cells from blood. These receptors all stem from a woman between 18 and 29 years old in good health.

This clone was counted once. This sequence joins TRBV10-3 and TRBJ2-2; no definite D call. With 2 bases removed from V and 1 base from J, the gap between germline ends came to 8 bases. Per germline, CDR1 ENHRY and CDR2 SYGVKD. The CDR3 consists of 15 residues. The CDR3, as DNA: TGTGCCATCAGTGAGGGCAAAGTGAACACCGGGGAGCTGTTTTTT. Encoded protein: CAISEGKVNTGELFF.

The chain joins TRBV19 to TRBJ1-1; maybe TRBD1 (5 bases). Between the trimmed V and J ends, which lost 5 bases and 1 base, there was a span of 17 bases. The germline CDR1 and CDR2 sequences are LNHDA and SQIVND (reference sequence). This CDR3 contains 16 residues. CDR3 sequence (DNA): TGTGCCAGTAGTGGTCCCCGGGGGTTGGGGAACACTGAAGCTTTCTTT. It yields the protein CASSGPRGLGNTEAFF.

The gene calls are TRBV19 and TRBJ1-1; D gene uncertain. The CDR3 totals 16 residues. The germline CDR1 and CDR2 sequences are LNHDA and SQIVND (reference sequence). Deletions cut 4 bases from V and 0 bases from J, with 15 bases between. This CDR3 reads CASSTLADWMNTEAFF. The CDR3 DNA reads TGTGCCAGTAGTACCCTTGCCGACTGGATGAACACTGAAGCTTTCTTT.

The chain carries TRBV5-1 and TRBJ2-3, with 10 bases matching TRBD2. CDR3 length: 18 amino acids. Trimming removed 4 bases from V and 2 bases from J; junction bases left unmatched: 13. Germline CDR1 and CDR2: SGHRS and YFSETQ. The CDR3 loop is CASSLRARTSGVTDTQYF. The CDR3 DNA reads TGCGCCAGCAGCCTGCGCGCCAGGACTAGCGGAGTCACAGATACGCAGTATTTT. The full variable domain, in which reference TRBV5-1 and TRBJ2-3 provide the parts outside the CDR3, is KAGVTQTPRYLIKTRGQQVTLSCSPISGHRSVSWYQQTPGQGLQFLFEYFSETQRNKGNFPGRFSGRQFSNSRSEMNVSTLELGDSALYLCASSLRARTSGVTDTQYFGPGTRLTVL.

This clone has only one observation. This chain uses TRBV2 with TRBJ2-7; 7 nucleotides align to TRBD2. CDR3 length: 12 residues. The V segment lost 3 bases and the J segment 6 bases; nucleotides outside the gene matches: 2. Germline V gene data show CDR1 as SNHLY and CDR2 as FYNNEI. CDR3 in DNA: TGTGCCAGCAGTGAGAAGCGGGGCGAGCAGTACTTC. Its protein product is CASSEKRGEQYF.

The CDR3 DNA reads as TGTGCCAGCTCACCACAAGGGCGGGGTGAAGCTTTCTTT. Protein sequence: CASSPQGRGEAFF. The chain joins TRBV18 to TRBJ1-1; no clear D. The CDR3 extends over 13 amino acids. CDR1 KGHSH and CDR2 LQKENI come from the germline V gene. Trimming shortened V by 1 base and J by 7 bases, and 10 bases separated the two germline ends.

The chain recombines TRBV4-3 with TRBJ2-1, with TRBD2 identical over 11 bases. Unmatched junction bases numbered 5, after V lost 2 bases and J lost 2 bases. CDR1 and CDR2 from the germline V gene are LGHNA and YSLEER. The CDR3 has 17 residues. As DNA, the CDR3 is TGCGCCAGCAGCCAACTTTTTAGCGGGAGGGCCTACAATGAGCAGTTCTTC. It specifies CASSQLFSGRAYNEQFF.

This rearrangement joins TRBV28 to TRBJ2-7, with a tentative D call TRBD1 (5 bases). Per the germline V gene, CDR1 is MDHEN and CDR2 is SYDVKM. V gave up 10 bases and J gave up 0 bases, with 16 bases separating them. The CDR3 covers 14 residues. The CDR3 sequence: CATHTPGLSYEQYF. The CDR3 DNA sequence: TGTGCCACCCACACCCCAGGGCTCTCCTACGAGCAGTACTTC.

J is TRBJ2-7 and V is TRBV6-6; 10 positions agree with TRBD2. Per the germline V gene, CDR1 is MNHNY and CDR2 is SVGAGI (reference sequence). CDR3 size: 16 residues. J gave up 4 bases and V 2 bases, and 8 bases lay outside the gene matches. CDR3 sequence: CASSYRTSGIRYEQYF. CDR3 coding DNA: TGTGCCAGCAGTTACAGAACTAGCGGGATTCGATACGAGCAGTACTTC.

This clone has only a few counts. The rearrangement links TRBV7-7 to TRBJ2-5, with 7 bases fitting TRBD2. This CDR3 contains 16 residues. V gave up 2 bases and J gave up 0 bases; unmatched junction bases: 6. Germline V gene lookup returns CDR1 SSHAT and CDR2 FNYEAQ (reference sequence). The CDR3 protein is CASSLLLAENQETQYF. In DNA form, the CDR3 reads TGTGCCAGCAGCTTACTCCTAGCGGAGAACCAAGAGACCCAGTACTTC.

The rearrangement uses TRBV4-2 and TRBJ2-1; D is possibly TRBD1 (5 bases). From germline, CDR1 is LGHNA and CDR2 YNFKEQ. Trimming stripped 6 bases from V and 7 bases from J, with 22 bases between. CDR3 size: 16 residues. CDR3 sequence: CASSKSGLPLANEQFF. CDR3 sequence (DNA): TGTGCCAGCAGTAAATCAGGGTTGCCTCTTGCGAATGAGCAGTTCTTC.

The chain combines TRBV28 with TRBJ1-2; D might be TRBD1 (5 bases). The length of the CDR3 is 14 residues. The germline CDR1 and CDR2 sequences are MDHEN and SYDVKM. V lost 10 bases and J lost 5, with 20 bases in between. In DNA form, the CDR3 reads TGTGCCACCAGCGCCGTGGGGACTCCATATGGCTACACCTTC. Its protein is CATSAVGTPYGYTF.

The rearrangement joins TRBV4-1 to TRBJ2-7, with 11 bases that match TRBD2. The germline gives CDR1 MGHRA, CDR2 YSYEKL. The J segment lost 6 bases and the V segment lost 4 bases, leaving 11 bases of the junction unmatched. The CDR3 contains 16 residues. The chain's CDR3 is CASSPGLADPRREQYF. Written as DNA, the CDR3 is TGCGCCAGCAGCCCGGGACTAGCGGATCCGAGACGCGAGCAGTACTTC.

This chain links TRBV4-2 with TRBJ2-5, with TRBD2 matching over 11 bases. Germline-derived CDR1 and CDR2 are LGHNA and YNFKEQ. This CDR3 contains 16 residues. The V gene end was trimmed by 1 base and the J gene end by 4 bases; junction bases not matched to a gene: 5. The CDR3 spells CASSQGLAGGGETQYF. As DNA, the CDR3 is TGTGCCAGCAGCCAAGGGCTAGCGGGAGGTGGAGAGACCCAGTACTTC.

This clone was found a few times. Other DNA sequences in the sample encode the same CDR3. This rearrangement joins TRBV9 to TRBJ2-7, with D perhaps matching TRBD2 (6 bases). The germline gives CDR1 SGDLS, CDR2 YYNGEE. V gave up 4 bases and J gave up 2 bases, with 13 bases separating them. The CDR3 is 14 amino acids. The CDR3 reads CASSLGGEAYEQYF. The CDR3 nucleotides read TGTGCCAGCAGCTTGGGAGGAGAGGCCTACGAGCAGTACTTC.

The chain joins TRBV27 to TRBJ2-7; perhaps TRBD1 as D (6 bases). Trimming removed 2 bases from V and 2 bases from J, with 16 bases in between. Germline lookup yields CDR1 MNHEY and CDR2 SMNVEV (reference sequence). The CDR3 consists of 16 residues. The CDR3, as DNA: TGTGCCAGCAGTTTAAGAGGGGTGGGACAACCCTACGAGCAGTACTTC. This sequence encodes CASSLRGVGQPYEQYF.

This chain links TRBV5-8 with TRBJ2-7; D is possibly TRBD2 (6 bases). V was clipped by 1 base and J by 6 bases, with 23 bases between them. The CDR3 is 17 amino acids. The germline CDR1 and CDR2 sequences are SGHTS and YDEGEE. In DNA form, the CDR3 reads TGTGCCAGCAGCTTGCGGGGACCGGGACTCCAAAGAGGCGAGCAGTACTTC. Translated: CASSLRGPGLQRGEQYF.

The rearrangement links TRBV7-9 to TRBJ2-1, with 13 bases matching TRBD2. The germline CDR1 and CDR2 sequences are SEHNR and FQNEAQ (reference sequence). The J segment lost 7 bases and the V segment lost 6 bases, leaving 6 bases of the junction unmatched. This CDR3 has 15 amino acids. CDR3 DNA: TGTGCCAGCAGTCAACTAGCGGGAGGGCTAAATGAGCAGTTCTTC. This codes for CASSQLAGGLNEQFF.

This chain links TRBV5-1 with TRBJ2-3; 10 nucleotides line up with TRBD2. The V gene end was trimmed by 4 bases and the J gene end by 2 bases; junction bases not matched to a gene: 16. From germline, CDR1 is SGHRS and CDR2 YFSETQ. This CDR3 contains 19 residues. CDR3 sequence reads: CASSVIMGASGSITDTQYF. CDR3 bases: TGCGCCAGCAGCGTAATTATGGGTGCTAGCGGGAGTATCACAGATACGCAGTATTTT.

The chain links TRBV6-5 to TRBJ2-3; D is unresolved. V lost 3 bases and J lost 3, with 10 bases in between. This CDR3 has 14 amino acids. Germline loops: CDR1 MNHEY, CDR2 SVGAGI. CDR3 region: CASSYSSLTDTQYF. CDR3 nucleotides: TGTGCCAGCAGTTATAGCAGTCTAACAGATACGCAGTATTTT.

The chain employs TRBV2 and TRBJ2-7; 14 nucleotides match TRBD2. CDR1 SNHLY and CDR2 FYNNEI come from the germline V gene. Trimming cost V 5 bases and J 5 bases; bases outside gene matches: 5. The CDR3 sequence is 15 residues long. The CDR3 here is CASSFGLAGGHEQYF. The DNA of the CDR3 is TGTGCCAGCAGTTTCGGACTAGCGGGAGGACACGAGCAGTACTTC.

This CDR3 is CASYFGTGFFEQYF. The CDR3 DNA reads TGCGCCAGCTACTTCGGGACAGGGTTTTTCGAGCAGTACTTC. The chain is built from TRBV5-1 and TRBJ2-7, with 9 bases that match TRBD1. The CDR3 is made up of 14 amino acids. The germline gives CDR1 SGHRS, CDR2 YFSETQ. The V gene end was trimmed by 7 bases and the J gene end by 6 bases; junction bases not matched to a gene: 11.

V is TRBV7-9 and J is TRBJ1-5; the D gene is possibly TRBD1 (5 bases). The CDR3 spans 16 residues. The V and J ends lost 5 bases and 2 bases respectively, with 16 bases between them. Germline CDR1 reads SEHNR; CDR2 reads FQNEAQ (reference sequence). The CDR3 sequence is CASSLYRQDGNQPQHF. The CDR3 region has the DNA TGTGCCAGCAGCCTCTACAGGCAAGACGGCAATCAGCCCCAGCATTTT.

The genes are TRBV28 and TRBJ2-7; 11 nucleotides match TRBD2. From germline, CDR1 is MDHEN and CDR2 SYDVKM. This CDR3 region has 15 residues. V lost 5 bases, J lost 4 bases, and 7 bases stayed unmatched. The CDR3 nucleotides are TGTGCCAGCAGTCCTGGACTAGCGGGCACATACGAGCAGTACTTC. Residues: CASSPGLAGTYEQYF.

CDR3 loop: CSVAETSNQPQHF. In DNA form, the CDR3 reads TGCAGCGTTGCGGAGACTAGCAATCAGCCCCAGCATTTT. This chain connects TRBV29-1 to TRBJ1-5; D unclear. The CDR3 is made up of 13 amino acids. Trimming took 4 bases from V and 0 from J, leaving 7 bases between them. The germline gives CDR1 SQVTM, CDR2 ANQGSEA.

The CDR3 here is CASSVRDREFSGANVLTF. As DNA, the CDR3 is TGTGCCAGCAGCGTCCGGGACAGGGAGTTCTCTGGGGCCAACGTCCTGACTTTC. J is TRBJ2-6 and V is TRBV9; the match to TRBD1 covers 9 bases. The CDR3 extends over 18 amino acids. With 2 bases clipped from V and 0 bases from J, the junction kept 6 bases outside the gene matches. From germline, CDR1 is SGDLS and CDR2 YYNGEE.